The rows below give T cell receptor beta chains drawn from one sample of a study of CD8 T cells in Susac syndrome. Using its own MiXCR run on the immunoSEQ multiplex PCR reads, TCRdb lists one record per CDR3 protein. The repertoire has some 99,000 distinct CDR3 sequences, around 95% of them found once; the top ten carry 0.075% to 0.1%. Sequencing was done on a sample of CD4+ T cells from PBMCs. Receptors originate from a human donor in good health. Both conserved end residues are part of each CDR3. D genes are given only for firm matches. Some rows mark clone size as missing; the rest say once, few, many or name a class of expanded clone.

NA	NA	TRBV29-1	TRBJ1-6	CSAQAGNDNSPLHF	TGCAGCGCCCAGGCGGGGAACGATAATTCACCCCTCCACTTT
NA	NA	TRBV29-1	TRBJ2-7	CSVAGRTRLEQYF	TGCAGCGTTGCTGGCCGAACAAGGTTGGAGCAGTACTTC
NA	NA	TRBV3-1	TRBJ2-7	CASSPSVGSYEQYF	TGTGCCAGCAGCCCCTCGGTGGGGTCCTACGAGCAGTACTTC
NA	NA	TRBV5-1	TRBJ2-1	CASSLTSSSYNEQFF	TGCGCCAGCAGCTTAACTAGCAGCTCCTACAATGAGCAGTTCTTC
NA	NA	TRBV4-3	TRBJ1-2	CASSRKTGGGNYGYTF	TGCGCCAGCAGCCGGAAGACGGGAGGGGGGAACTATGGCTACACCTTC
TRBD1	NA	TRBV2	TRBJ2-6	CASSEIGTGGSGANVLTF	TGTGCCAGCAGTGAAATTGGGACAGGGGGCTCTGGGGCCAACGTCCTGACTTTC
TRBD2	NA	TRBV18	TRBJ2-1	CASSTSGLAGGHEQFF	TGTGCCAGCTCAACCTCGGGACTAGCGGGAGGACATGAGCAGTTCTTC
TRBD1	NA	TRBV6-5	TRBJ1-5	CASSSTGVNQPQHF	TGTGCCAGCAGTTCAACAGGGGTCAATCAGCCCCAGCATTTT
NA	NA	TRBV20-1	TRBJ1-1	CSARDAGTEAFF	TGCAGTGCTAGAGATGCGGGGACTGAAGCTTTCTTT
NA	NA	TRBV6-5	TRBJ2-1	CASRQTYNEQFF	TGTGCCAGCAGACAGACCTACAATGAGCAGTTCTTC
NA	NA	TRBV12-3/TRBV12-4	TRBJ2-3	CASSLDRTGTDTQYF	TGTGCCAGCAGTTTAGACAGGACGGGCACAGATACGCAGTATTTT
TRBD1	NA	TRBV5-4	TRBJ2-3	CASRLGQGDWTQYF	TGTGCCAGCAGGTTGGGACAGGGGGATTGGACGCAGTATTTT
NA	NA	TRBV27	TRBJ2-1	CASRPTRANEQFF	TGTGCCAGCAGACCAACCCGGGCCAATGAGCAGTTCTTC
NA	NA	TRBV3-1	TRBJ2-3	CASSPTSNAQYF	TGTGCCAGCAGCCCGACTAGTAATGCGCAGTATTTT
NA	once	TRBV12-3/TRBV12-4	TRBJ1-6	CASSSEGPVSPLHF	TGTGCCAGCAGTTCGGAGGGGCCGGTTTCACCCCTCCACTTT
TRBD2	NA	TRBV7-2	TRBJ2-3	CASSSTLLAGGPTDTQYF	TGTGCCAGCAGCTCCACTTTGCTAGCGGGAGGGCCGACAGATACGCAGTATTTT
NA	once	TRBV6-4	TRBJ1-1	CARRRLGGNTEAFF	TGTGCCAGGAGGAGGCTTGGGGGGAACACTGAAGCTTTCTTT
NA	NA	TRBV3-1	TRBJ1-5	CASSQAGGRPQHF	TGTGCCAGCAGCCAAGCTGGGGGTCGGCCCCAGCATTTT
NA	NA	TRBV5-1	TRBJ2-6	CASSSSSRANVLTF	TGCGCCAGCAGCTCGTCCAGTCGGGCCAACGTCCTGACTTTC
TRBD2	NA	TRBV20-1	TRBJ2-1	CSARSAGEGNEQFF	TGCAGTGCTAGGTCTGCGGGAGAAGGCAATGAGCAGTTCTTC
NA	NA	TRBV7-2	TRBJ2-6	CASSLAPGSGANVLTF	TGTGCCAGCAGCTTAGCGCCGGGTTCGGGGGCCAACGTCCTGACTTTC
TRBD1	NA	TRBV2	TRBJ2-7	CASSVDRGEQYF	TGTGCCAGCAGTGTTGACAGGGGCGAGCAGTACTTC
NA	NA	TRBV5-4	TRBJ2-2	CASSYPGSGTGELFF	TGTGCCAGCAGCTATCCGGGGTCGGGCACCGGGGAGCTGTTTTTT
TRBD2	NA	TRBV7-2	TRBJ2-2	CASSLHGGDTGELFF	TGTGCCAGCAGCTTACACGGGGGGGACACCGGGGAGCTGTTTTTT
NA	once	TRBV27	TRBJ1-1	CASSLSGGAEWGTEAFF	TGTGCCAGCAGTTTATCGGGGGGTGCCGAGTGGGGCACTGAAGCTTTCTTT
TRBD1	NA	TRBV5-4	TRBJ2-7	CASSLEQGYRSEQYF	TGTGCCAGCAGCTTGGAACAGGGGTACCGGAGCGAGCAGTACTTC
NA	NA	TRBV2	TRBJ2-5	CALGAPQETQYF	TGTGCCCTCGGGGCGCCACAAGAGACCCAGTACTTC
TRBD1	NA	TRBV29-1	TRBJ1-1	CSVQGQGLGEAFF	TGCAGCGTTCAAGGACAGGGGTTAGGTGAAGCTTTCTTT
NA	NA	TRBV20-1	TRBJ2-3	CSAVSDTQYF	TGCAGTGCTGTATCGGATACGCAGTATTTT
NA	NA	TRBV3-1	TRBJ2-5	CASSQDAGRETQYF	TGTGCCAGCAGCCAAGACGCGGGACGGGAGACCCAGTACTTC
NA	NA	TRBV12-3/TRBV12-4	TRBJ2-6	CASRHRGGEAGANVLTF	TGTGCCAGCAGACACAGGGGGGGGGAAGCTGGGGCCAACGTCCTGACTTTC
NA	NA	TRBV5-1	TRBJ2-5	CASSLFTGTIQETQYF	TGCGCCAGCAGCTTGTTTACAGGGACTATCCAAGAGACCCAGTACTTC
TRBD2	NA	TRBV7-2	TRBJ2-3	CASSSGLAGATDTQYF	TGTGCCAGCAGCTCCGGACTAGCGGGAGCAACAGATACGCAGTATTTT
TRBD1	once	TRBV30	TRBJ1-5	CAWRDRVNNQPQHF	TGTGCCTGGAGAGACAGGGTGAACAATCAGCCCCAGCATTTT
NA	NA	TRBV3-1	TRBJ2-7	CASSPRGLGTGEQYF	TGTGCCAGCAGCCCTCGAGGACTGGGGACTGGGGAGCAGTACTTC
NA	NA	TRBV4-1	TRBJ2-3	CASSQVTGPLGTQYF	TGCGCCAGCAGCCAAGTGACAGGACCCCTCGGTACGCAGTATTTT
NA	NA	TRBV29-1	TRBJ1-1	CSVQTRAQGNTEAFF	TGCAGCGTTCAAACCCGGGCACAGGGGAACACTGAAGCTTTCTTT
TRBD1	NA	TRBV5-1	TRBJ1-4	CASSPETGINEKLFF	TGCGCCAGCAGCCCCGAGACAGGGATCAACGAAAAACTGTTTTTT
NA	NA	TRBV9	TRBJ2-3	CASSVVGSDTQYF	TGTGCCAGCAGCGTAGTAGGGTCAGATACGCAGTATTTT
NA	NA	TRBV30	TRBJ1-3	CAWSISENTIYF	TGTGCCTGGAGCATCTCTGAAAACACCATATATTTT
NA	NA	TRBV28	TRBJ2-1	CASSLTVVNEQFF	TGTGCCAGCAGTTTAACGGTCGTGAATGAGCAGTTCTTC
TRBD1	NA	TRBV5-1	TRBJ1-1	CASSYQGAENTEAFF	TGCGCCAGCAGCTACCAGGGGGCTGAGAACACTGAAGCTTTCTTT
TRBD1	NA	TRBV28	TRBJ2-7	CASILTGGYEQYF	TGTGCCAGCATTCTGACAGGGGGCTACGAGCAGTACTTC
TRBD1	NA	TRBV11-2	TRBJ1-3	CASHKTGTEGNTIYF	TGTGCCAGCCACAAAACCGGGACAGAGGGAAACACCATATATTTT
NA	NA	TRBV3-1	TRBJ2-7	CASSQGQEQYF	TGTGCCAGCAGCCAAGGGCAAGAGCAGTACTTC
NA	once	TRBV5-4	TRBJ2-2	CASSPPPGNTGELFF	TGTGCCAGCAGCCCCCCGCCGGGGAACACCGGGGAGCTGTTTTTT
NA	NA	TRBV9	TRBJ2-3	CASSVALTTDTQYF	TGTGCCAGCAGCGTAGCCCTCACCACAGATACGCAGTATTTT
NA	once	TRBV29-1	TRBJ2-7	CSVDPYGRAYEQYF	TGCAGCGTTGACCCATACGGCAGGGCCTACGAGCAGTACTTC
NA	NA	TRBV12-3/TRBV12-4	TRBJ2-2	CASSLSLRRELFF	TGTGCCAGCAGTTTATCCCTCAGGAGGGAGCTGTTTTTT
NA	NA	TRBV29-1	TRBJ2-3	CSVLVVYTDTQYF	TGCAGCGTTTTAGTAGTCTACACAGATACGCAGTATTTT
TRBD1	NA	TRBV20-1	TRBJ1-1	CSARGLRGMNTEAFF	TGCAGTGCTAGAGGTCTCAGGGGGATGAACACTGAAGCTTTCTTT
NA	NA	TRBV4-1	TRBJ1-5	CASSRGQGASNQPQHF	TGCGCCAGCAGCCGGGGTCAGGGTGCCAGCAATCAGCCCCAGCATTTT
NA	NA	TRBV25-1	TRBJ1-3	CASISTGNTIYF	TGTGCCAGCATCAGTACGGGAAACACCATATATTTT